This T cell receptor (beta chain) was retrieved from a study of T cells in Graves' hyperthyroidism and ophthalmopathy. The table lists this clonotype with a few counts. The source material, RNA transcripts, was used to amplify TCR beta CDR3 regions. The study used the HTBI primer set for a first-round RT-PCR of the TCR CDR3. Each CDR3 protein is one row after TCRdb ran MiXCR on the multiplex PCR reads. The sample carries about 840,000 distinct CDR3 sequences, 35% to 45% recorded once. This TCR was recovered from a man younger than 35 with Graves' hyperthyroidism. Source material: blood.

CDR3 loop: CASSPFRAEAFF. In nucleotides, the CDR3 is TGTGCCAGCAGCCCGTTTCGGGCTGAAGCTTTCTTT. This rearrangement joins TRBV7-9 to TRBJ1-1; D is undetermined. The V and J ends lost 5 bases and 6 bases respectively, with 10 bases between them. CDR1 is SEHNR and CDR2 is FQNEAQ in the germline V gene (reference sequence). The CDR3 runs 12 residues.